This is a list of T cell receptor beta chains from one sample in a study of identical twins. TCRdb redid the calling of the 5' RACE reads with MiXCR, one entry per CDR3 protein. The sample lists some 230,000 distinct CDR3 sequences; 6.5% were seen once. The same specimen was also included in a second study, on T cells expressing NK-cell markers.

The sample consisted of CD8+ T cells sorted from blood. These receptors came from a woman aged 18-35 years in good health. The CDR3 runs from the conserved cysteine through the conserved F or W. Rows give clone size only sometimes, using once, few, many, or a class for an expanded clone.

CSARNTFSETQYF,TRBJ2-5,13,TRBV20-1,few
CASSSEDSYNEQFF,TRBJ2-1,14,TRBV27,.
CASSRGNPDTQYF,TRBJ2-3,13,TRBV5-6,many
CASSGRRTGTVEQYF,TRBJ2-7,15,TRBV2,.
CASSLGIVVAITYEQYF,TRBJ2-7,17,TRBV5-6,.
CASSPGQGRNEQFF,TRBJ2-1,14,TRBV3-1,many
CASSLVGKSNTEAFF,TRBJ1-1,15,TRBV5-6,few
CASSQTAGDTYNEQFF,TRBJ2-1,16,TRBV14,many
CASSLTGQAYEQYF,TRBJ2-7,14,TRBV7-9,many
CASSPGLAGRNIQYF,TRBJ2-4,15,TRBV3-1,.
CSVVSYGYTF,TRBJ1-2,10,TRBV29-1,many
CASSPGGGLEAFF,TRBJ1-1,13,TRBV4-1,.
CASIEQWGRNEQFF,TRBJ2-1,14,TRBV27,.
CASIPVRNEQYF,TRBJ2-7,12,TRBV12-3/TRBV12-4,many
CSASVAGGFYEQYF,TRBJ2-7,14,TRBV20-1,many
CASAETGLVYEQYF,TRBJ2-7,14,TRBV18,many
CASSATFSSSYNEQFF,TRBJ2-1,16,TRBV9,few
CASSYSGELYEQYF,TRBJ2-7,14,TRBV6-5,few
CASGPRDVYEQYF,TRBJ2-7,13,TRBV4-2,.
CSANPGGPDRYF,TRBJ2-7,12,TRBV20-1,.
CASSQGAGNTEAFF,TRBJ1-1,14,TRBV4-1,.
CASSPPGGDGYTF,TRBJ1-2,13,TRBV12-3/TRBV12-4,many
CASSWSGELFF,TRBJ2-2,11,TRBV7-8,many
CAISDSGGIAKNIQYF,TRBJ2-4,16,TRBV10-3,few
CASSATRDKGYTF,TRBJ1-2,13,TRBV7-6,few
CASSFTLGHGGDEQYF,TRBJ2-7,16,TRBV5-1,.
CASSMGQGRTYEQYF,TRBJ2-7,15,TRBV19,once
CASSDSHEQFF,TRBJ2-1,11,TRBV6-5,few
CATSFRTGLEGNEQFF,TRBJ2-1,16,TRBV15,.
CASSLVTVGHEQFF,TRBJ2-1,14,TRBV11-2,.
CASSFLAGNGVADTQYF,TRBJ2-3,17,TRBV27,few
CASSPVVDRGQFGETQYF,TRBJ2-5,18,TRBV5-1,many
CASRLAGVNTEAFF,TRBJ1-1,14,TRBV5-8,.
CASSPPPGHEQFF,TRBJ2-1,13,TRBV7-9,.
CASSQVGTVSYGYTF,TRBJ1-2,15,TRBV14,few
CASRGETGPLSGANVLTF,TRBJ2-6,18,TRBV2,.
CASSLWGSSTDTQYF,TRBJ2-3,15,TRBV5-6,.
CASSPGQGNEQFF,TRBJ2-1,13,TRBV6-1,many
CASSLAAVAGAKGETQYF,TRBJ2-5,18,TRBV11-1,many
CASSPTAGGPYWELFF,TRBJ2-2,16,TRBV12-3/TRBV12-4,many
CASLGRDTGELFF,TRBJ2-2,13,TRBV7-2,many
CASTPDGSSYNEQFF,TRBJ2-1,15,TRBV6-2/TRBV6-3,.
CASSPIVDHTDTQYF,TRBJ2-3,15,TRBV14,few
CASRGQNNEQFF,TRBJ2-1,12,TRBV7-9,.